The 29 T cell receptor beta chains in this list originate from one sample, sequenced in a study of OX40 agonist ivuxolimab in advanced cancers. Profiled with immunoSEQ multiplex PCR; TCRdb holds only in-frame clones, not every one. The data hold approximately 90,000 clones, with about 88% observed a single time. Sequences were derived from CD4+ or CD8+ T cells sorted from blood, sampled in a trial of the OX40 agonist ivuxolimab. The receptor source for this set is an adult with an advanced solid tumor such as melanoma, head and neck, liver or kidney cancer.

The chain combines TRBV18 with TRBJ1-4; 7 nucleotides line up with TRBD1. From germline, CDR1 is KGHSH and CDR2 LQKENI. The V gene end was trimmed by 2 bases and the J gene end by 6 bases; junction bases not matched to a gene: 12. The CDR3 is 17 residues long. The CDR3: CASSPGTATLRDEKLFF. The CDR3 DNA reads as TGTGCCAGCTCACCAGGGACAGCCACCCTAAGGGATGAAAAACTGTTTTTT.

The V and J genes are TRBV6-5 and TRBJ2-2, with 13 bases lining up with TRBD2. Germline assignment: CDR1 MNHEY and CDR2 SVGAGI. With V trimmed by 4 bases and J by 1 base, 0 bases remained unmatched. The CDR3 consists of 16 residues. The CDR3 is CASSWTSGGNTGELFF. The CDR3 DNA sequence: TGTGCCAGCAGTTGGACTAGCGGGGGGAACACCGGGGAGCTGTTTTTT.

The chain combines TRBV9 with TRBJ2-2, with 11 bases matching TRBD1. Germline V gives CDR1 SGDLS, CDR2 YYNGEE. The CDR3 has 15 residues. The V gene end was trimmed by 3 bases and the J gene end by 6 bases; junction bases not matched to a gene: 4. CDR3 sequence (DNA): TGTGCCAGCAGCGAGGACAGGGGGCGCTCCGGGGAGCTGTTTTTT. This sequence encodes CASSEDRGRSGELFF.

CDR3 bases: TGTGCCAGCAGCTTATCGGCGGGGGGCACAGATACGCAGTATTTT. It yields the protein CASSLSAGGTDTQYF. This chain uses TRBV7-2 with TRBJ2-3; the match to TRBD2 covers 7 bases. CDR1 SGHTA and CDR2 FQGNSA come from the germline V gene. V was clipped by 2 bases and J by 1 base; unmatched bases: 3. The CDR3 spans 15 residues.

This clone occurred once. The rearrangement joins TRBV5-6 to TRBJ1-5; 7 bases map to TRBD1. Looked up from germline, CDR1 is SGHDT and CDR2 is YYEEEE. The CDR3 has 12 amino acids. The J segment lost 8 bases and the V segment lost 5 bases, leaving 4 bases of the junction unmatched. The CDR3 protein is CASSQGDEPQHF. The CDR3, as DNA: TGTGCCAGCAGTCAGGGGGACGAGCCCCAGCATTTT.

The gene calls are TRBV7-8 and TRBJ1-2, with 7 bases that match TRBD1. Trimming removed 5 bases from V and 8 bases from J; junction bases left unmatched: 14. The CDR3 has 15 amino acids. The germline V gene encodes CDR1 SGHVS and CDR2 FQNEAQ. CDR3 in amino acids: CASSIHPDRAQGYTF. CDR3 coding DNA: TGTGCCAGCAGCATCCACCCCGACAGGGCGCAGGGCTACACCTTC.

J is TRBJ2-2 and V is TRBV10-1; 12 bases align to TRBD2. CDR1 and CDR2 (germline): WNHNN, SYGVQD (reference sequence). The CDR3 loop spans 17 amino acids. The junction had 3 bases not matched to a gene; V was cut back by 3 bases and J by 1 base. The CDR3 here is CASSETGLAGNTGELFF. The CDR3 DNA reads TGCGCCAGCAGTGAAACGGGACTAGCGGGGAACACCGGGGAGCTGTTTTTT.

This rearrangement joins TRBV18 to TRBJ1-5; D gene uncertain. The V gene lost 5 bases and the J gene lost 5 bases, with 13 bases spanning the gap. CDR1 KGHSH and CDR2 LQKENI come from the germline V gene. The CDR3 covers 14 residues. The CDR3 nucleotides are TGTGCCAGCTCAGATCAGTATCCCGATCAGCCCCAGCATTTT. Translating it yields CASSDQYPDQPQHF.

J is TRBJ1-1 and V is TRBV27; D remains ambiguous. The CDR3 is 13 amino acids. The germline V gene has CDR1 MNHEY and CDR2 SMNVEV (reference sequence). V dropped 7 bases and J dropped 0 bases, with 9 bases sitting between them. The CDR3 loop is CASKVHVNTEAFF. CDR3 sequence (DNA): TGTGCCAGCAAAGTCCATGTGAACACTGAAGCTTTCTTT.

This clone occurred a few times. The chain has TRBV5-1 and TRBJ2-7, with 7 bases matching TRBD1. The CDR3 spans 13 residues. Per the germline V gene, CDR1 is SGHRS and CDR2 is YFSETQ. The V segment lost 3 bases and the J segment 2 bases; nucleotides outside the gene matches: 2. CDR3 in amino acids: CASSSQGTYEQYF. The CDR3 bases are TGCGCCAGCAGCTCACAGGGGACCTACGAGCAGTACTTC.

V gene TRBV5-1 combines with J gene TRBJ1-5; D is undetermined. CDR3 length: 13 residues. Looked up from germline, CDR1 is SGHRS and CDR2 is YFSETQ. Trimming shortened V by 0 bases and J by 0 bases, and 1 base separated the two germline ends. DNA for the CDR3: TGCGCCAGCAGCTTGGGTAGCAATCAGCCCCAGCATTTT. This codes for CASSLGSNQPQHF.

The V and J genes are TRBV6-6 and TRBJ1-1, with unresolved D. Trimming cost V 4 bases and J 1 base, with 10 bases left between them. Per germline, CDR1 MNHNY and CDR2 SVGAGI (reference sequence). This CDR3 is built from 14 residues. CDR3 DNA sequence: TGTGCCAGCAGTTTAAAGGGAGGGAACACTGAAGCTTTCTTT. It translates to CASSLKGGNTEAFF.

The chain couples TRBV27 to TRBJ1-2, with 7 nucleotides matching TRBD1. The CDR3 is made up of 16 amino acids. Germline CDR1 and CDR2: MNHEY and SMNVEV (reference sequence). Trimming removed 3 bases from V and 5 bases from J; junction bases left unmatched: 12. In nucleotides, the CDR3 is TGTGCCAGCAGTTTCCCCAGGGGGGGGCGGCGATATGGCTACACCTTC. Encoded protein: CASSFPRGGRRYGYTF.

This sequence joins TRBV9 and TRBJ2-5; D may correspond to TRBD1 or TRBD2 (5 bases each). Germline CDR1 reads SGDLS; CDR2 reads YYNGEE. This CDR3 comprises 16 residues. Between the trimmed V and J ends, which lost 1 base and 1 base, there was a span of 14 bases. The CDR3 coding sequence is TGTGCCAGCAGCGTAAGGGACCTCGGGGCCCAAGAGACCCAGTACTTC. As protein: CASSVRDLGAQETQYF.

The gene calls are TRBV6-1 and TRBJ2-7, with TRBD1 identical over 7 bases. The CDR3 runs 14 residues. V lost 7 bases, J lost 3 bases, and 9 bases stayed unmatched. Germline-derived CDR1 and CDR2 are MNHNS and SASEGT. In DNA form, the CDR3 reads TGTGCCAGCAACGACAGGGTAGGAGGCTACGAGCAGTACTTC. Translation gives CASNDRVGGYEQYF.

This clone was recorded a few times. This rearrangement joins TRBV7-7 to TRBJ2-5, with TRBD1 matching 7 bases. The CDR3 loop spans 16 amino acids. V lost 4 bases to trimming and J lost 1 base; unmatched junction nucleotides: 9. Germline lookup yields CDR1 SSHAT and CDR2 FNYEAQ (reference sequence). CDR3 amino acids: CASSSSVGTAQETQYF. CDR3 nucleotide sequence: TGTGCCAGCAGCTCGAGCGTCGGGACAGCCCAAGAGACCCAGTACTTC. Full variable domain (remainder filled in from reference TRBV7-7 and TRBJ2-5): GAGVSQSPRYKVTKRGQDVTLRCDPISSHATLYWYQQALGQGPEFLTYFNYEAQPDKSGLPSDRFSAERPEGSISTLTIQRTEQRDSAMYRCASSSSVGTAQETQYFGPGTRLLVL.

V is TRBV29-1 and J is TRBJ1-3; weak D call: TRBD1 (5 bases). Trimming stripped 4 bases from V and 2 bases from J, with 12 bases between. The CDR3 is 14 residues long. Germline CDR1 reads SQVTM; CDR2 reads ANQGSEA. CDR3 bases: TGCAGCGTTGTTCCGGGGACCGCTGGAAACACCATATATTTT. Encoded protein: CSVVPGTAGNTIYF.

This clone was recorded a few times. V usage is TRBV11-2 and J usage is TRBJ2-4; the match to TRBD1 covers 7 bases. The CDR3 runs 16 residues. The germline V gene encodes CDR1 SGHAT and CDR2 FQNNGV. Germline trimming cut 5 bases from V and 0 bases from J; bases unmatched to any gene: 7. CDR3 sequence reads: CASSEQGLIAKNIQYF. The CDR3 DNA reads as TGTGCCAGCAGCGAACAGGGGCTAATAGCCAAAAACATTCAGTACTTC.

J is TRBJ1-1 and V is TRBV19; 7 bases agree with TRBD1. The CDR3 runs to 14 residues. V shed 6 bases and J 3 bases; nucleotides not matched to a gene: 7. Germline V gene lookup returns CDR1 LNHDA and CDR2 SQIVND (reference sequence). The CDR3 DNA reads TGTGCCAGTAGGACCCCGGGGACAGACACTGAAGCTTTCTTT. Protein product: CASRTPGTDTEAFF.

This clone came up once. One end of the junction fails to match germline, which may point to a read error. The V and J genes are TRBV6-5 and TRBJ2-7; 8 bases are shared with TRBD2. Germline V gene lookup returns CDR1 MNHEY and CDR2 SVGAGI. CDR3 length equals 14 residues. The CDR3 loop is CASSYMGSGASPRF. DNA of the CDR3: TGTGCCAGCAGTTACATGGGTAGCGGGGCCTCCCCGAGGTTC.

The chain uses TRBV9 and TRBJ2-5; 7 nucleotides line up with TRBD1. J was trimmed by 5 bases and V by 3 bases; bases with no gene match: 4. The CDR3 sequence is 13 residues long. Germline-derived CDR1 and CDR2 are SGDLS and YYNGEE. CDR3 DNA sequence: TGTGCCAGCAGCGCCTACAGGGGCGAGACCCAGTACTTC. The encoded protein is CASSAYRGETQYF.

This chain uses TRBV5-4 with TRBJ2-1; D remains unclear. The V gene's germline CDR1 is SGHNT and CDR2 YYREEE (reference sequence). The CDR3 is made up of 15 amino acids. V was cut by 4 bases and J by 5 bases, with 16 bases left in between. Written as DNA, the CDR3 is TGTGCCAGCAGCCGCGCTGGACCGCCGAACAATGAGCAGTTCTTC. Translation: CASSRAGPPNNEQFF.

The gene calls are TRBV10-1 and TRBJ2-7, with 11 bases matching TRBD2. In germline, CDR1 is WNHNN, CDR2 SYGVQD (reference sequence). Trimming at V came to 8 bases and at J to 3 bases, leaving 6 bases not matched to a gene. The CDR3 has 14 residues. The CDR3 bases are TGCGCCAGCCACCTAGCGGGGGGTCTCTACGAGCAGTACTTC. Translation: CASHLAGGLYEQYF.

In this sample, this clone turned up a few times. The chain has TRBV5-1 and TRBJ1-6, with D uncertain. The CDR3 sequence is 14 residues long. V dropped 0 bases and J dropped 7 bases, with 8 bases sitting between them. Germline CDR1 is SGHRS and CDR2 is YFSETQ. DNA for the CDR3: TGCGCCAGCAGCTTGGCGGATAGGAATTCACCCCTCCACTTT. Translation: CASSLADRNSPLHF.

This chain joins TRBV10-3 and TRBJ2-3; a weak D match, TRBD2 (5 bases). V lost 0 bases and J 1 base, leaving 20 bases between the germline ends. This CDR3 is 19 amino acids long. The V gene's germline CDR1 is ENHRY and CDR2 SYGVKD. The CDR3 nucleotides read TGTGCCATCAGTGAGTCGCCTCTCAGACGGGAAGAGCGCACAGATACGCAGTATTTT. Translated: CAISESPLRREERTDTQYF.

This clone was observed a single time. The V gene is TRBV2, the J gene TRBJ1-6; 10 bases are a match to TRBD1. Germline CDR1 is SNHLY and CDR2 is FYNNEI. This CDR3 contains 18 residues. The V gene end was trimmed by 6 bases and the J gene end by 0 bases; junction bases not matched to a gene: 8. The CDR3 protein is CASRFRQGASSYNSPLHF. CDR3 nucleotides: TGTGCCAGCAGATTTCGACAGGGGGCCAGCTCCTATAATTCACCCCTCCACTTT.

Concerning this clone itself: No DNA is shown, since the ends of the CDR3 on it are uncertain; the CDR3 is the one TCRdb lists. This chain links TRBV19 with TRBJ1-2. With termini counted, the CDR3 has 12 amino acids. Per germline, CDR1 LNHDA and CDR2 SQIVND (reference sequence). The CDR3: CASSSGGYGYTF.

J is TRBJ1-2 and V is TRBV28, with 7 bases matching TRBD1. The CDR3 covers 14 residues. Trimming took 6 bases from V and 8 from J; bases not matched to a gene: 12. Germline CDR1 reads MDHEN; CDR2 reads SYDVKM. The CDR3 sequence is CASRTLQGSHGYTF. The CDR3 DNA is TGTGCCAGCAGGACCCTACAGGGGTCCCACGGCTACACCTTC.

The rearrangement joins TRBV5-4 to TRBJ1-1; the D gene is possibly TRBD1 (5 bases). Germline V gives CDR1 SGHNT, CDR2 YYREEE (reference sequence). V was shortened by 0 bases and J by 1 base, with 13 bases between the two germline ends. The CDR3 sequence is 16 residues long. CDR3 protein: CASSLGYTGQNTEAFF. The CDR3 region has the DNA TGTGCCAGCAGCTTGGGCTACACAGGACAGAACACTGAAGCTTTCTTT. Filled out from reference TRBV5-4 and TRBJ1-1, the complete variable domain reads ETGVTQSPTHLIKTRGQQVTLRCSSQSGHNTVSWYQQALGQGPQFIFQYYREEENGRGNFPPRFSGLQFPNYSSELNVNALELDDSALYLCASSLGYTGQNTEAFFGQGTRLTVV.